The 3 T cell receptor beta chains given below trace back to one sample, sequenced in a study of blood T cells in healthy people across ages (dated by TCRdb to 2014 to 2015). The protocol used for the library was 5' RACE. Sequencing instrument: Illumina HiSeq 2500. A second PCR of about 7 to 12 cycles was run with a J-beta primer mix and a sample-barcoded 5' primer. The raw public reads went through TCRdb reprocessing: fastp at Q25, MiXCR clone calling, in-frame beta chains kept. Each entry is one CDR3 protein sequence, shown with its most common DNA and genes. The sample yields around 1,000,000 distinct CDR3 sequences; roughly 24% were counted once. The ten largest account for 0.65% to 0.75% of the sample. These data also featured in a second study, about T cells of mothers and their children.

Sequencing input: blood. These TCRs come from a girl aged 2 to 10 in good health.

The table lists this clonotype with a few counts. The chain combines TRBV6-1 with TRBJ2-5; either TRBD1 or TRBD2 may supply D (5 bases each). The DNA matches TRBJ2-1 better at its end, which makes the J call doubtful. This CDR3 is built from 16 residues. Germline loops: CDR1 MNHNS, CDR2 SASEGT. The CDR3 loop is CASSLHRDEPYNEQFF. As DNA, the CDR3 is TGTGCCAGCAGCCTTCACCGGGACGAACCCTACAATGAGCAGTTCTTC.

Here the CDR3 DNA reads TGTGCCAGCGGTACGCGGTTTCCAGCCAACGTCCTGACTTTC. This codes for CASGTRFPANVLTF. The rearrangement uses TRBV28 and TRBJ2-6; D is ambiguous. Germline assignment: CDR1 MDHEN and CDR2 SYDVKM. The CDR3 is 14 amino acids. With 8 bases removed from V and 7 bases from J, the gap between germline ends came to 15 bases.

In its sample, this clonotype was seen a few times. The CDR3 sequence: CASSPYRQSRSSYNSPLHF. CDR3 sequence (DNA): TGTGCCAGCAGTCCTTACCGCCAATCCCGGAGCTCCTATAATTCACCCCTCCACTTT. The chain couples TRBV28 to TRBJ1-6, with D unclear. V dropped 5 bases and J dropped 0 bases, with 20 bases sitting between them. Per germline, CDR1 MDHEN and CDR2 SYDVKM. The CDR3 spans 19 residues.